Listed here are 26 T cell receptor beta chains from one sample, sequenced in a study of molecular identifiers for immune sequencing clone quantification. TCRdb called the PCR reads again in MiXCR, with one record for every CDR3 protein. The data contain about 640,000 distinct CDR3 sequences, 20% of them singletons. The specimen was naive CD8+ T cells from blood, with Jurkat cell RNA spiked in. Subset defined: FACS-sorted CD8+CD4-CCR7+CD45RA+ naive T cells. Receptors originate from a human donor in good health. Some libraries in this study had Jurkat cell RNA spiked in.

This clonotype was picked up many times. The CDR3, as DNA: TGCGCCAGCAGCCAAGATCAGGGACAGGGCAATCAGCCCCAGCATTTT. Translated: CASSQDQGQGNQPQHF. The V call is TRBV4-1, the J call TRBJ1-5; 8 bases agree with TRBD1. Germline assignment: CDR1 MGHRA and CDR2 YSYEKL. CDR3 length: 16 residues. V was pared by 0 bases and J by 2 bases, with 3 bases of the junction left unmatched.

This chain links TRBV6-5 with TRBJ2-7, with 10 bases lining up with TRBD2. J lost 3 bases, V lost 6 bases, and 8 bases had no gene match. This CDR3 contains 15 residues. Germline CDR1 and CDR2: MNHEY and SVGAGI. The CDR3 bases are TGTGCCAGCAGCCGGGATCTAGCGGGAGTCTACGAGCAGTACTTC. As protein: CASSRDLAGVYEQYF.

This clonotype showed up many times. The V call is TRBV4-1, the J call TRBJ2-7, with 7 bases aligning to TRBD2. Looked up from germline, CDR1 is MGHRA and CDR2 is YSYEKL. With V trimmed by 1 base and J by 4 bases, 10 bases remained unmatched. There are 16 residues in the CDR3. The CDR3 region is CASSQVPAGTTYEQYF. Written as DNA, the CDR3 is TGCGCCAGCAGCCAAGTTCCAGCGGGGACTACTTACGAGCAGTACTTC.

Details on this clonotype: Possible read error: a much larger clone is one base away. The V call is TRBV7-6, the J call TRBJ2-2; TRBD2 might be the D (5 bases). The CDR3 contains 17 residues. The V end lost 8 bases, the J end lost 2 bases, and 21 bases lay between the germline ends. Germline CDR1 reads SGHVS; CDR2 reads FNYEAQ. CDR3 in DNA: TGTGCCAGCGGCTATATTCGGGAAGGAGCTAACACCGGGGAGCTGTTTTTT. Translation: CASGYIREGANTGELFF. Using reference TRBV7-6 and TRBJ2-2 for the parts outside the CDR3, the full variable domain is GAGVSQSPRYKVTKRGQDVALRCDPISGHVSLYWYRQALGQGPEFLTYFNYEAQQDKSGLPNDRFSAERPEGSISTLTIQRTEQRDSAMYRCASGYIREGANTGELFFGEGSRLTVL.

The CDR3 DNA reads TGCAGTGCTGAGCCCGGGACAGAAACCTACGAGCAGTACTTC. Translation: CSAEPGTETYEQYF. V and J are TRBV20-1 and TRBJ2-7; 7 bases are a match to TRBD1. CDR3 length: 14 residues. CDR1 is DFQATT and CDR2 is SNEGSKA in the germline V gene (reference sequence). Trimming took 5 bases from V and 2 from J; bases not matched to a gene: 9.

This clonotype was recorded at least ten times. The chain has TRBV6-2 or TRBV6-3 and TRBJ1-5, with no clear D. The CDR3 is made up of 14 amino acids. From germline, CDR1 is MNHEY and CDR2 SVGEGT. V was cut by 0 bases and J by 3 bases, with 6 bases left in between. The CDR3 nucleotides are TGTGCCAGCAGTTACTCGAAATTCAATCAGCCCCAGCATTTT. Translated, it gives CASSYSKFNQPQHF.

The rearrangement uses TRBV28 and TRBJ2-7; TRBD2 matches 7 bases. The CDR3 contains 15 residues. The germline gives CDR1 MDHEN, CDR2 SYDVKM. V dropped 4 bases and J dropped 2; count of bases not matched to a gene: 8. The DNA for the CDR3 is TGTGCCAGCAGTTCCCCGGGTAGCGGGCCCTACGAGCAGTACTTC. It yields the protein CASSSPGSGPYEQYF.

In the case of this clonotype: This CDR3 fails to terminate in the conserved phenylalanine or tryptophan, so it likely reflects a read error. The chain combines TRBV20-1 with TRBJ2-1; a possible D gene is TRBD2 (5 bases). Germline CDR1 reads DFQATT; CDR2 reads SNEGSKA (reference sequence). V lost 6 bases and J 9 bases, leaving 15 bases between the germline ends. The CDR3 covers 12 residues. The CDR3, as DNA: TGCAGTGCAACCATTTATGGAGGTGAGCAGTTCCTC. Amino acids: CSATIYGGEQFL.

The table lists this clonotype with many counts. The V and J genes are TRBV19 and TRBJ2-1, with D perhaps TRBD2 (7 bases). This CDR3 is built from 16 residues. CDR1 is LNHDA, CDR2 SQIVND, per germline (reference sequence). The germline V and J ends were trimmed by 6 bases and 0 bases, with 15 bases remaining between them. CDR3 nucleotide sequence: TGTGCCAGTAGCCACGGGGGGCGGAGCTCCTACAATGAGCAGTTCTTC. Its protein is CASSHGGRSSYNEQFF.

The V and J genes are TRBV3-1 and TRBJ2-3; 16 bases agree with TRBD2. J gave up 4 bases and V 0 bases, and 10 bases lay outside the gene matches. In germline, CDR1 is LGHDT, CDR2 YNNKEL (reference sequence). The CDR3 contains 20 residues. DNA of the CDR3: TGTGCCAGCAGCCAAGATAGGGGGACTAGCGGGGGGGCCAGTTCAGATACGCAGTATTTT. Translating it yields CASSQDRGTSGGASSDTQYF.

This clonotype has a count of ten or more. The CDR3 sequence is CSVSEGVTEAFF. DNA of the CDR3: TGCAGCGTTTCCGAAGGGGTGACTGAAGCTTTCTTT. V and J are TRBV29-1 and TRBJ1-1; TRBD1 might be the D (5 bases). Germline assignment: CDR1 SQVTM and CDR2 ANQGSEA. The germline V and J ends were trimmed by 5 bases and 5 bases, with 12 bases remaining between them. CDR3 length equals 12 residues.

This clonotype appeared many times. The chain combines TRBV4-3 with TRBJ2-3; 9 bases align to TRBD1. Germline V gene lookup returns CDR1 LGHNA and CDR2 YSLEER. The CDR3 has 18 amino acids. The junction had 12 bases not matched to a gene; V was cut back by 0 bases and J by 5 bases. DNA for the CDR3: TGCGCCAGCAGCCAAGATGTGGTGGGTGGGACAGGGTTAGATACGCAGTATTTT. Translating it yields CASSQDVVGGTGLDTQYF.

The J gene is TRBJ2-3, the V gene TRBV5-4; 11 bases fit TRBD2. Germline CDR1 is SGHNT and CDR2 is YYREEE (reference sequence). Trimming at V came to 2 bases and at J to 5 bases, leaving 4 bases not matched to a gene. This CDR3 has 15 amino acids. The CDR3 DNA reads as TGTGCCAGCAGCTTTAGCGGGAGGGCCATAGATACGCAGTATTTT. It is translated as CASSFSGRAIDTQYF. The whole variable domain, filled in from reference TRBV5-4 and TRBJ2-3, reads ETGVTQSPTHLIKTRGQQVTLRCSSQSGHNTVSWYQQALGQGPQFIFQYYREEENGRGNFPPRFSGLQFPNYSSELNVNALELDDSALYLCASSFSGRAIDTQYFGPGTRLTVL.

The J gene is TRBJ1-1, the V gene TRBV4-1; TRBD1 matches at 7 bases. CDR3 length: 16 amino acids. Germline V gives CDR1 MGHRA, CDR2 YSYEKL. The V and J ends lost 1 base and 3 bases, in that order; junction bases with no gene match: 8. CDR3 region: CASSQVSPGGDTEAFF. The DNA of the CDR3 is TGCGCCAGCAGCCAAGTTTCGCCAGGGGGGGACACTGAAGCTTTCTTT.

The chain links TRBV27 to TRBJ1-4; possibly TRBD1 for D (5 bases). Germline V CDR1 and CDR2: MNHEY, SMNVEV (reference sequence). The CDR3 spans 13 residues. V gave up 5 bases and J gave up 8 bases, with 12 bases separating them. The CDR3 DNA is TGTGCCAGCAGTCCCGGGACGTACGAAAAACTGTTTTTT. Its translation is CASSPGTYEKLFF.

This clonotype came up many times. The chain links TRBV7-6 to TRBJ2-3; 7 nucleotides align to TRBD2. Germline V gene sequence: CDR1 SGHVS, CDR2 FNYEAQ. The CDR3 length is 17 residues. With 2 bases clipped from V and 0 bases from J, the junction kept 8 bases outside the gene matches. The CDR3 DNA is TGTGCCAGCAGCTTATGGGCTAGCGGAGCTAGCACAGATACGCAGTATTTT. Amino acid sequence: CASSLWASGASTDTQYF.

This clonotype appeared many times. This rearrangement joins TRBV12-3 or TRBV12-4 to TRBJ1-1; a weak D match, TRBD1 (5 bases). V gave up 3 bases and J gave up 7 bases, with 15 bases separating them. The CDR3 has 14 amino acids. The CDR3 here is CASSLLFGAGEAFF. CDR3 nucleotides: TGTGCCAGCAGTTTGCTGTTTGGGGCGGGTGAAGCTTTCTTT.

This clonotype occurred a few times. V gene TRBV20-1 combines with J gene TRBJ2-3; 12 bases map to TRBD2. The length of the CDR3 is 16 residues. Germline V gives CDR1 DFQATT, CDR2 SNEGSKA (reference sequence). V was clipped by 6 bases and J by 2 bases; unmatched bases: 9. The chain's CDR3 is CSAPGLAGTYTDTQYF. The CDR3 DNA reads as TGCAGTGCCCCAGGACTAGCGGGGACCTACACAGATACGCAGTATTTT.

Comment on this clonotype: A much larger clone differs by one base, so this may be a read error. The chain recombines TRBV10-3 with TRBJ1-1; 7 positions match TRBD1. CDR3 length equals 16 residues. Per germline, CDR1 ENHRY and CDR2 SYGVKD. Trimming cost V 4 bases and J 4 bases; bases outside gene matches: 12. In nucleotides, the CDR3 is TGTGCCATCAGTGGGTTGCCCGGGACAGCTAGCACTGAAGCTTTCTTT. Translated, it gives CAISGLPGTASTEAFF.

Remarks on this clonotype: A much larger clone is a single base away; this may be a read error. The chain recombines TRBV6-2 or TRBV6-3 with TRBJ2-5; 9 bases are shared with TRBD1. The CDR3 is 15 residues long. Germline loops: CDR1 MNHEY, CDR2 SVGEGT. CDR3 in amino acids: CVSNSRDRAFETQYF. CDR3 in DNA: TGTGTCAGCAACTCCCGGGACAGGGCTTTTGAGACCCAGTACTTC.

This clonotype was seen only a few times. The genes are TRBV9 and TRBJ1-2, with D unclear. The germline CDR1 and CDR2 sequences are SGDLS and YYNGEE. The CDR3 is 15 amino acids. V lost 0 bases, J lost 1 base, and 10 bases lay in between. The CDR3 sequence is CASSVGDGINYGYTF. DNA of the CDR3: TGTGCCAGCAGCGTAGGAGACGGAATTAACTATGGCTACACCTTC.

This clonotype was seen many times. V and J are TRBV10-3 and TRBJ2-3; 14 bases agree with TRBD2. After removal of 4 bases from V and 12 bases from J, the junction contained 6 bases not matched to a gene. Germline-derived CDR1 and CDR2 are ENHRY and SYGVKD. The CDR3 is 14 residues long. The DNA of the CDR3 is TGTGCCATCAGTGCCCCTGGGACTAGCGGGAGTCAGTATTTT. Translated, it gives CAISAPGTSGSQYF.

This clonotype was seen at least ten times. The chain carries TRBV13 and TRBJ2-2, with no clear D. Germline V gives CDR1 PRHDT, CDR2 FYEKMQ (reference sequence). The CDR3 covers 12 residues. V was pared by 11 bases and J by 2 bases, with 9 bases between. The DNA for the CDR3 is TGTGCCTATCCCACAAACACCGGGGAGCTGTTTTTT. This codes for CAYPTNTGELFF.

CDR3 in amino acids: CSARASTGVGELFF. The DNA for the CDR3 is TGCAGTGCTAGAGCTTCGACAGGGGTTGGGGAGCTGTTTTTT. The rearrangement uses TRBV20-1 and TRBJ2-2, with TRBD1 matching over 8 bases. The length of the CDR3 is 14 residues. Germline CDR1 is DFQATT and CDR2 is SNEGSKA (reference sequence). V trimming: 1 base; J trimming: 8 bases; junction bases outside the gene matches: 6.

This clonotype was seen many times. This rearrangement joins TRBV5-1 to TRBJ2-2; D perhaps matches TRBD1 (6 bases). This CDR3 is 13 amino acids long. Trimming left V 3 bases short and J 6 bases short, with 9 bases between. Per germline, CDR1 SGHRS and CDR2 YFSETQ. The CDR3 DNA is TGCGCCAGCAGCTCCAGGGGATCCGGGGAGCTGTTTTTT. This translates into CASSSRGSGELFF.

V is TRBV9 and J is TRBJ1-4; 8 bases are a match to TRBD1. The CDR3 sequence is 16 residues long. Germline lookup yields CDR1 SGDLS and CDR2 YYNGEE. After removal of 1 base from V and 6 bases from J, the junction contained 8 bases not matched to a gene. Written as DNA, the CDR3 is TGTGCCAGCAGCGTAAGCCAGGGGGCAATTGATGAAAAACTGTTTTTT. It yields the protein CASSVSQGAIDEKLFF.